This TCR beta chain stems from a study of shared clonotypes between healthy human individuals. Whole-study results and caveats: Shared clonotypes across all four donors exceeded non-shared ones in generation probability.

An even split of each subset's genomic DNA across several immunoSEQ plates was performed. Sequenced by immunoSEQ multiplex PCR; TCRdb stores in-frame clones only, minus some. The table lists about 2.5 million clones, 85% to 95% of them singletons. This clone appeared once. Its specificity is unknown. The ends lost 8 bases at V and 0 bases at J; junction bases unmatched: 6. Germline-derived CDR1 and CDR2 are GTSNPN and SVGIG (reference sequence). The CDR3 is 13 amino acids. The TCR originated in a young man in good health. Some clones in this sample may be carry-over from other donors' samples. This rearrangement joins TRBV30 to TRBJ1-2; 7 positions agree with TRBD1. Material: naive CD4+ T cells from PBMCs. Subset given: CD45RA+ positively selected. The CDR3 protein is CARGTAANYGYTF. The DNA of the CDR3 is TGTGCCCGTGGGACAGCTGCTAACTATGGCTACACCTTC.